This T cell receptor beta chain was recovered during a study of cytomegalovirus exposure and HLA in healthy donors (dated by TCRdb to between 2016 and 2019). Regarding the complete study: According to an earlier analysis of around 600 of the donors, about 179 million T cells yielded 117 million unique TCR beta sequences and roughly 280 Gb of sequence data. Around 300 gigabases of sequencing data and 80 million or so unique TCR sequences were included in an early release covering roughly 600 HLA-typed donors. Of the approximately 400 genotyped donors, 65% to 90% fell in the genetic ancestry cluster associated with self-reported Caucasian donors. The study was designed to test whether signatures of past pathogen exposure could be identified by cataloging public T cell receptors. The study profiled the T cell repertoires of 500 to 800 subjects by immunosequencing and related them to cytomegalovirus serostatus. A separate validation cohort of 100 to 150 different subjects was used in addition to the 666-subject first cohort. High-throughput TCR immunosequencing, statistical association of individual TCRs with disease status, and machine learning were combined to predict cytomegalovirus infection status. A later analysis re-analyzed previously published TCR beta repertoires from approximately 700 donors and added high-resolution HLA genotyping to study TCR occurrence patterns. Rather than drawing on any new phenotypic data, the later analysis identified candidate immune exposures from TCR beta sequences and the way those sequences occurred across donors. An earlier analysis of approximately 580 of the donors used high-throughput TCR beta sequencing to judge whether each TCR beta V gene segment behaved as functional or pseudogenic. Alongside the repertoire data, information on donor age, sex, ethnicity and CMV serostatus was compiled. A later genetic analysis took genome-wide SNP genotypes for about three fifths of the 666 donors and used that subset as a discovery cohort. All discovery cohort repertoires had been generated using a single sequencing platform. HLA typing included class I and class II loci at four-digit resolution. Typing coverage differed by locus: A, B, C, DRB1 and DQB1 were typed in roughly 620-630 donors, DQA1 in roughly 500, DPA1 in some 610, and DPB1 in 472. Because of strong linkage in the cohort, a handful of DR-DQ haplotypes were treated as single units for association and clustering. Among approximately 370 genotyped donors of the cohort, an average of approximately 240,000 unique TCR beta nucleotide sequences was sequenced per donor, of which approximately 18% were non-productive. Beyond this particular receptor, the publication reports: Strong co-occurrence of HLA alleles, especially DR and DQ, made assigning TCR associations to individual alleles difficult. It was suggested by the authors that the approach could potentially be generalized to other disease states and immunological phenotypes. A later analysis reported that several top co-occurrence clusters appeared linked to parvovirus B19, influenza, CMV and Epstein-Barr virus. A cluster of highly shared sequence variants was judged likely to be a technical artifact of the sequencing pipeline. In vitro tests confirmed that three of the cytomegalovirus-associated TCR beta chains recognize cytomegalovirus antigens. Most TCR sequences were seen in very few donors, while some public TCRs were found in many individuals. Sequencing depth was assumed to be roughly uniform across donors in the presence/absence analyses, though that assumption may not hold. Linkage disequilibrium might explain the correlated functional status among segregating V segments, but an unknown experimental factor could not be ruled out. The study listed 150 to 200 TCR beta chains as associated with cytomegalovirus. A later analysis found that TCR association rates varied across HLA loci, with DRB1 alleles showing the most associated TCRs and HLA-C alleles the fewest. In a later genetic analysis, fewer N-insertions in productive TCRs were reported among donors in an Asian-associated ancestry cluster than the roughly 640-donor mean. Immune exposure information for the cohort was limited to CMV serostatus. Only TCR beta chains were sequenced in this cohort, and the absence of alpha or paired-chain data limited detectable features. In a later analysis, HLA-associated TCR beta chains showed more clonal expansion and lower generation probabilities than non-associated chains that were equally common. In both the original and validation cohorts, the classifier was reported to diagnose cytomegalovirus status with high specificity and sensitivity. Because counts were too low, more than 15 rarely observed V segments, including chromosome 9 orphons, were left out of the earlier analysis of roughly 600 of the donors. A further reported finding was that TCR beta sequences accurately predicted the HLA-A and HLA-B alleles for most subjects in the first cohort. A later genetic analysis associated a missense DCLRE1C variant with V-gene and J-gene trimming of TCR beta chains, and an independent cohort replicated the association. Because HLA typing was unavailable for some donors at each locus, only the typed subset was used in association tests. Specific HLA alleles were associated with 15,000 to 20,000 TCR beta sequences at a false discovery rate of 0.05 in a later analysis. Some IMGT-functional V segments, including TRBV6-2 and TRBV6-3, could not be distinguished by the 87-base-pair reads and were therefore excluded. An earlier analysis of several hundred of the donors showed that most TCR beta V segments appeared in productive rearrangements either about 87% or about 30% of the time, which broadly matched IMGT annotations. A later analysis found that most CMV-associated TCR beta chains appeared HLA-restricted, with HLA associations seemingly driven largely by CMV exposure.

The cohort was made up of several hundred healthy bone marrow donors. At the time of sampling, every cohort member was nominally healthy, though immune exposures that went unrecorded were likely present. The donor was CMV seronegative and was included in the group of about 400 seronegative cohort members. Each donor provided a peripheral blood sample, and peripheral blood mononuclear cells were used for TCR beta sequencing. The Qiagen DNeasy Blood Extraction Kit was used to extract genomic DNA from the blood cell samples. About this clone: The clone's antigen remains unknown. There are no base qualities to consult, and no much larger clone falls within one base.

CDR1 SGHAT and CDR2 FQDESV are derived from the germline V gene (reference sequence). Inclusive of the bounding cysteine and phenylalanine, the CDR3 is 15 residues long. CDR3 DNA is the only sequence kept; it has 45 bases, read in frame from the first base. Trimming at the junction amounts to 5 bases on V and 4 bases on J, and the germline ends lie 17 bases apart. Libraries were built with the immunoSEQ multiplex PCR assay. For the multiplex PCR, a mixture combining 60 forward primers for TCR Vbeta segments and 13 reverse primers for TCR Jbeta segments was used. Amplification of the CDR3 region of rearranged TCR beta genes was performed with a multiplex PCR assay on genomic DNA. The Illumina HiSeq System was used to sequence the amplified TCR beta libraries as 87-base-pair reads. The authors' pipeline ran thus. A later analysis counted approximately 74 million unique TCR beta chains across the 600 to 850 repertoires, and around 9.9 million of these chains were shared by at least two donors. Raw reads were error-corrected and collapsed into unique sequences with a nearest-neighbor algorithm that merged closely related sequences to remove PCR and sequencing errors. Alignment of CDR3 sequences to IMGT reference sequences was used to assign V, D and J gene segments. Each retained sequence needed at least a six-nucleotide match to both a V gene segment and a J gene segment. Rearrangements were classified as productive when the CDR3 lacked stop codons and remained in frame with V and J, and all other rearrangements were classified as non-productive. Following IMGT convention, CDR3 was defined as the stretch from the second conserved V-encoded cysteine to the conserved J-encoded phenylalanine. In an earlier analysis of more than 550 of the donors, sequences lacking an unambiguous match to a single V gene segment were excluded. In an earlier analysis of almost 600 of the donors, a V segment was called functional when productive rearrangements were above 56.7%, and segregating when the standard deviation between donors exceeded 5%. To diagnose cytomegalovirus status from the catalog of TCR beta chain sequences, a statistical classification framework was built. V and J gene assignment, in a later analysis, came from comparing TCR nucleotide sequences with IMGT/GENE-DB human TR gene sequences. In a later analysis, CDR3 sequences and most-parsimonious VDJ recombination scenarios were assigned using the TCRdist pipeline. In a later analysis, every TCR beta chain was defined by the combination of its CDR3 amino acid sequence and its V-gene family, and reads without a unique V-gene family were dropped. In a later analysis, 450 to 600 highly shared, low-generation-probability nucleotide sequences were removed to address suspected cross-contamination and a sequencing artifact. A later analysis calculated a clonal expansion index for each public chain from normalized within-repertoire ranks of inferred template counts. A later analysis computed generation probabilities with a VDJ recombination model fitted to out-of-frame rearrangements, and checked the results against IGoR. In a later analysis, hypergeometric tests were used to score TCR-TCR, TCR-HLA and TCR-CMV co-occurrence, with a repertoire-size bias correction applied to TCR pairs. A later analysis estimated false discovery rates by permuting HLA or CMV assignments 20 times. In a later analysis, co-occurring TCRs were grouped using DBSCAN, with TCRdist sequence similarity added in when clustering inside HLA-allele-positive subsets. For co-occurrence clustering, repertoires with fewer than 30,000 or more than 120,000 public chains were excluded, along with roughly 5 repertoires with anomalous nucleotide sharing. In TCRdb, the immuneACCESS table is reduced to in-frame sequences with V and J assigned. These tables do not hold every clone; where another copy was compared, an unresolved V gene accounts for under half, and the others remain unexplained. The V and J calls and clone size were taken over from that table, and D and trimming were inferred from the DNA. The sample data list approximately 120,000 clones, and approximately 76% of these were observed just once. Approximately 8.4% of the sample lies in the top ten.

The material sequenced was PBMCs. The chain was built from TRBV11-1 and TRBJ1-1, and TRBD1 may be the D gene, going by 5 matching bases. This sequence was found in a man aged 35 to 55 in good health and CMV-seronegative. Read as DNA, the sequence is TGTGCCAGCAGCCCCGTTCGGCAAGGGGCCACTGAAGCTTTCTTT. Its protein is CASSPVRQGATEAFF.